A single T cell receptor beta chain is shown here with its context. Original processing methods: Estimates of nucleated cell counts were drawn from the amplification of reference gene primers. Assay used: immunoSEQ multiplex PCR; TCRdb lists only in-frame clones, some missing. V and J calls and clone size are those listed in that table; D and trimming were worked out from the DNA. The sample records under 150,000 clones, about four fifths being singletons. Germline V gene data show CDR1 as SGHTA and CDR2 as FQGNSA. The V end lost 2 bases, the J end lost 10 bases, and 12 bases lay between the germline ends. This CDR3 is 13 amino acids long. The sample is drawn from a study of blood T cell repertoires in COVID-19. Turning to the study itself: Both acute and convalescent COVID-19 samples were obtained from the United States, Italy and Spain. Nucleic acid was either cDNA or gDNA, and it came from T cells, B-cell-depleted T cells, or PBMCs.

The sequence derives from an elderly man with acute or convalescent COVID-19. V usage is TRBV7-2 and J usage is TRBJ2-1; TRBD1 might be the D (5 bases). Input material: peripheral blood. The CDR3 sequence is CASSLFVQGEQFF. The CDR3 bases are TGTGCCAGCAGCTTATTTGTGCAGGGCGAGCAGTTCTTC.